This section outlines one T cell receptor beta chain sequence together with its context. Its antigen is undetermined. These data originate in a study of T cell repertoires in cytomegalovirus infection. Findings and caveats of the study: Within the response measured ex vivo, HLA-C-restricted CMV-specific TCR beta clonotypes were dominant.

TCRdb recomputed calls from the reads with MiXCR, one row per CDR3 protein. The repertoire includes around 100,000 distinct CDR3 sequences, roughly a tenth of them detected once, and roughly 29% sits in the top ten. The origin of this receptor is a human donor in good health (CMV status not recorded). Some clones in this sample may be carry-over from other donors' samples. The sequencing input was PBMCs, sequenced either directly or after in vitro stimulation (not recorded which).

CDR3 nucleotides: TGTGCCAGCAGCTCCGGGACAGGGTTCCATGAGCAGTTCTTC. Amino acids: CASSSGTGFHEQFF. J is TRBJ2-1 and V is TRBV7-8; 9 bases are a match to TRBD1. The CDR3 covers 14 residues. J was trimmed by 8 bases and V by 4 bases; bases with no gene match: 6. Per germline, CDR1 SGHVS and CDR2 FQNEAQ.